This TCR beta chain is drawn from a study of shared T cell receptors in the human thymus. Trimming removed 0 bases at V and 11 bases at J, with 25 bases between. In germline, CDR1 is GTSNPN, CDR2 SVGIG (reference sequence). This CDR3 is 17 amino acids long. Produced via immunoSEQ multiplex PCR; TCRdb's table is partial and in-frame only. The sample gives about 380,000 clones, approximately 95% of which show up once; approximately 0.02% is in the top ten. This clonotype was sampled from a human donor. V gene TRBV30 combines with J gene TRBJ1-4, with a possible D match to TRBD1 (5 bases). The sample was thymocytes. The CDR3 region is CAWSVPGAYSSPPKLFF. The CDR3 region has the DNA TGTGCCTGGAGTGTCCCCGGGGCATACAGCAGCCCGCCCAAACTGTTTTTT.